This passage covers 9 T cell receptor beta chains from one sample sequenced in a study of T cell responses to AZD1222 COVID-19 vaccine. Data came from immunoSEQ multiplex PCR; TCRdb stores just in-frame clones and leaves some out. The table shows tens of thousands of clones, with approximately 90% occurring only once. This specimen consisted of peripheral blood, obtained on day 0 of AZD1222 vaccination. These receptors were obtained from an adult in good health.

The chain uses TRBV29-1 and TRBJ1-1; 7 positions agree with TRBD1. The length of the CDR3 is 14 residues. Germline CDR1 is SQVTM and CDR2 is ANQGSEA. V gave up 4 bases and J gave up 5 bases; unmatched junction bases: 10. For the CDR3, the DNA is TGCAGCGTTGCTGTGACAGGGAGTGGTACTGAAGCTTTCTTT. Its protein product is CSVAVTGSGTEAFF.

The rearrangement links TRBV5-4 to TRBJ2-3; D not certain. The V end was cut by 0 bases, the J end by 1 base, with 12 bases between. The V gene's germline CDR1 is SGHNT and CDR2 YYREEE (reference sequence). The CDR3 runs 16 residues. The CDR3 loop reads CASSLVPGLGTDTQYF. For the CDR3, the DNA is TGTGCCAGCAGCTTGGTACCGGGTCTCGGCACAGATACGCAGTATTTT. The whole variable domain, remainder taken from reference TRBV5-4 and TRBJ2-3, is ETGVTQSPTHLIKTRGQQVTLRCSSQSGHNTVSWYQQALGQGPQFIFQYYREEENGRGNFPPRFSGLQFPNYSSELNVNALELDDSALYLCASSLVPGLGTDTQYFGPGTRLTVL.

This chain joins TRBV7-2 and TRBJ2-3, with TRBD1 matching over 10 bases. The V and J ends lost 6 bases and 4 bases, in that order; junction bases with no gene match: 10. This CDR3 contains 16 residues. Germline V gene data show CDR1 as SGHTA and CDR2 as FQGNSA. This CDR3 reads CASRATGGGLPDTQYF. CDR3 nucleotide sequence: TGTGCCAGCAGAGCGACAGGGGGCGGACTTCCAGATACGCAGTATTTT.

J is TRBJ2-5 and V is TRBV15; no reliable D call. Germline V gives CDR1 LNHNV, CDR2 YYDKDF (reference sequence). The CDR3 runs to 15 residues. Trimming took 0 bases from V and 5 from J, leaving 13 bases between them. The CDR3 bases are TGTGCCACCAGCAGAGATCGAACCGCCCTGGAGACCCAGTACTTC. This sequence encodes CATSRDRTALETQYF.

This sequence joins TRBV7-6 and TRBJ2-5; the match to TRBD1 covers 9 bases. After removal of 5 bases from V and 1 base from J, the junction contained 8 bases not matched to a gene. The length of the CDR3 is 16 residues. Germline-derived CDR1 and CDR2 are SGHVS and FNYEAQ. The CDR3 DNA is TGTGCCAGCAGCAACCCAGACAGGGGGATCCAAGAGACCCAGTACTTC. Translation gives CASSNPDRGIQETQYF.

This chain links TRBV5-4 with TRBJ2-1; 7 nucleotides align to TRBD1. V shed 0 bases, J shed 2 bases, and the junction held 2 bases outside the gene matches. Per the germline V gene, CDR1 is SGHNT and CDR2 is YYREEE (reference sequence). The CDR3 loop spans 15 amino acids. The CDR3 DNA follows: TGTGCCAGCAGCTTGGGACAGGGAACCTACAATGAGCAGTTCTTC. Amino acid sequence: CASSLGQGTYNEQFF.

V is TRBV19 and J is TRBJ1-2; no reliable D call. Per germline, CDR1 LNHDA and CDR2 SQIVND (reference sequence). The CDR3 runs 15 residues. Trimming removed 3 bases at V and 0 bases at J, with 11 bases between. CDR3 sequence: CASSIAGPPNYGYTF. The CDR3 DNA sequence: TGTGCCAGTAGTATTGCTGGGCCTCCTAACTATGGCTACACCTTC.

The chain has TRBV6-2 or TRBV6-3 and TRBJ1-2, with D uncertain. Germline values: CDR1 MNHEY, CDR2 SVGEGT. V lost 0 bases and J 5 bases, leaving 7 bases between the germline ends. This CDR3 region has 13 residues. The CDR3 DNA is TGTGCCAGCAGTTACTCTGGAGGGTATGGCTACACCTTC. This encodes CASSYSGGYGYTF.

V usage is TRBV19 and J usage is TRBJ2-7; TRBD2 matches 7 bases. The CDR3 sequence is 13 residues long. Germline V CDR1 and CDR2: LNHDA, SQIVND (reference sequence). The junction had 5 bases not matched to a gene; V was cut back by 9 bases and J by 0 bases. DNA of the CDR3: TGTGCCAGCGAGAGCGGGAACTCCTACGAGCAGTACTTC. It is translated as CASESGNSYEQYF. The variable domain in full, completed from reference TRBV19 and TRBJ2-7, reads DGGITQSPKYLFRKEGQNVTLSCEQNLNHDAMYWYRQDPGQGLRLIYYSQIVNDFQKGDIAEGYSVSREKKESFPLTVTSAQKNPTAFYLCASESGNSYEQYFGPGTRLTVT.